The 10 T cell receptor beta chains below were found in one sample sequenced in a study of control samples from healthy donors and cancer patients. The assay was immunoSEQ multiplex PCR, and TCRdb's table has in-frame clones only and misses some. The data show 390,000 or so clones, with approximately 92% seen just once and 5.5% to 7.5% held by the top ten. The sample was PBMCs. The receptors were sampled from a man in his forties with head and neck cancer.

The chain joins TRBV27 to TRBJ2-1; TRBD2 matches at 9 bases. Unmatched junction bases numbered 7, after V lost 3 bases and J lost 7 bases. The CDR3 length is 15 residues. Germline CDR1 is MNHEY and CDR2 is SMNVEV (reference sequence). CDR3 in DNA: TGTGCCAGCAGTTTCTGGCTAGCGGGACAGAATGAGCAGTTCTTC. Translating it yields CASSFWLAGQNEQFF.

The J gene is TRBJ2-1, the V gene TRBV6-4; 7 positions match TRBD1. This CDR3 spans 15 amino acids. Germline trimming cut 2 bases from V and 10 bases from J; bases unmatched to any gene: 11. Germline CDR1 MRHNA, CDR2 SNTAGT. CDR3 sequence (DNA): TGTGCCAGCAGTGACACCGACAGGGTGGTAGGGGAGCAGTTCTTC. Its translation: CASSDTDRVVGEQFF.

The chain links TRBV27 to TRBJ1-6; a weak D match, TRBD1 (5 bases). V was pared by 5 bases and J by 15 bases, with 14 bases between. The germline CDR1 and CDR2 sequences are MNHEY and SMNVEV (reference sequence). The length of the CDR3 is 12 residues. This CDR3 reads CASSPEGRVLHF. The CDR3 coding sequence is TGTGCCAGCAGTCCCGAGGGGCGCGTCCTCCACTTT.

The chain uses TRBV6-1 and TRBJ1-1, with 10 bases that match TRBD1. The CDR3 sequence is 18 residues long. CDR1 is MNHNS and CDR2 is SASEGT in the germline V gene. J was trimmed by 0 bases and V by 0 bases; bases with no gene match: 7. CDR3 residues: CASSEALGTGALNTEAFF. CDR3 DNA sequence: TGTGCCAGCAGTGAAGCGTTAGGGACAGGGGCACTGAACACTGAAGCTTTCTTT.

CDR3 sequence reads: CASSRRTGQREEAFF. The DNA for the CDR3 is TGTGCCAGCAGCCGCAGGACGGGACAGCGCGAAGAAGCTTTCTTT. The chain combines TRBV27 with TRBJ1-1; TRBD1 aligns across 7 bases. Germline assignment: CDR1 MNHEY and CDR2 SMNVEV (reference sequence). Trimming cost V 6 bases and J 8 bases; bases outside gene matches: 15. CDR3 length: 15 amino acids.

This clone was seen once. The chain uses TRBV10-3 and TRBJ2-4; D perhaps matches TRBD2 (6 bases). Trimming removed 0 bases from V and 7 bases from J, with 25 bases in between. This CDR3 contains 19 residues. CDR1 ENHRY and CDR2 SYGVKD come from the germline V gene. In DNA, the CDR3 is TGTGCCATCAGTGAGTCATTCGACGCTGTTATGTCCGCGGGGAACATTCAGTACTTC. This gives the protein CAISESFDAVMSAGNIQYF.

This rearrangement joins TRBV30 to TRBJ1-2; TRBD1 matches 9 bases. V trimming: 7 bases; J trimming: 2 bases; junction bases outside the gene matches: 2. Germline V lookup: CDR1 GTSNPN, CDR2 SVGIG (reference sequence). The length of the CDR3 is 12 residues. The CDR3 loop reads CALDRGNYGYTF. The CDR3 DNA is TGTGCCTTGGACAGGGGAAACTATGGCTACACCTTC.

The gene calls are TRBV7-9 and TRBJ1-4, with 7 positions matching TRBD1. Looked up from germline, CDR1 is SEHNR and CDR2 is FQNEAQ (reference sequence). Trimming at V came to 2 bases and at J to 8 bases, leaving 5 bases not matched to a gene. The CDR3 covers 14 residues. The CDR3 region is CASSLKGAGEKLFF. DNA of the CDR3: TGTGCCAGCAGCTTAAAGGGGGCTGGGGAAAAACTGTTTTTT.

This chain joins TRBV16 and TRBJ1-2, with TRBD1 matching over 7 bases. Germline CDR1 KGHSY, CDR2 FQNENV. J gave up 3 bases and V 0 bases, and 10 bases lay outside the gene matches. The CDR3 is 17 residues long. The CDR3 sequence: CASSQSDKAGGDYGYTF. The CDR3, as DNA: TGTGCCAGCAGCCAATCGGACAAGGCAGGGGGTGACTATGGCTACACCTTC.

About this clone itself: One junction end does not reproduce the germline sequence, and a read error may be involved. The V call is TRBV6-1, the J call TRBJ2-7; D possibly corresponds to TRBD2 (5 bases). The length of the CDR3 is 12 residues. The germline gives CDR1 MNHNS, CDR2 SASEGT. The CDR3 region has the DNA TGTGCCAGCAGTGAAGGAGACTACGAGCAGCACTTC. Its translation: CASSEGDYEQHF.